The present T cell receptor beta chain was sequenced within a study of regulatory T cells in long-lasting Graves disease. This clonotype showed up just a few times. Indicated time point: persistent/refractory GD, antithyroid drugs over 5 years with positive TRAb. Following extraction of RNA from PBMCs, that RNA was used to make the TCR library. With iRepertoire HTBI primers and Arm-PCR of CDR3 regions, TCR beta libraries were built. TCRdb reprocessed the multiplex PCR reads with MiXCR, giving one entry per CDR3 protein. The sample shows approximately 350,000 distinct CDR3 sequences, approximately 25% of them seen only once. V was pared by 2 bases and J by 5 bases, with 3 bases between. The CDR3 totals 11 residues. CDR1 is SEHNR, CDR2 FQNEAQ, per germline (reference sequence).

The receptor was isolated from a woman between 40 and 55 years old with Graves disease. V is TRBV7-9 and J is TRBJ1-2; D remains ambiguous. The sequencing here drew on peripheral blood mononuclear cells (PBMCs), taken when the disease was refractory, from a patient treated with antithyroid drugs. CDR3 loop: CASSLRYGYTF. The CDR3, as DNA: TGTGCCAGCAGCTTACGGTATGGCTACACCTTC.